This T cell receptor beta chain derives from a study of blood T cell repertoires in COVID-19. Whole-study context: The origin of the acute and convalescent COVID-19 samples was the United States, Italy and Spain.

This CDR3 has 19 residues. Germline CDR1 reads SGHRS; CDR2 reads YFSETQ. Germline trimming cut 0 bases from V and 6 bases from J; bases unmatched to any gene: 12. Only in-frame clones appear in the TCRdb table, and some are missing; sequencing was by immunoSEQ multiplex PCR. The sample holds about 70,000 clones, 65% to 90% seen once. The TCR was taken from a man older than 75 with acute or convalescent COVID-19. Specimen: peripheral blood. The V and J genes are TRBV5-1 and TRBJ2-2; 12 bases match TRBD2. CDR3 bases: TGCGCCAGCAGCTTGGCCAGGCTAGCGGGAGGGCCACGGTCCGGGGAGCTGTTTTTT. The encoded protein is CASSLARLAGGPRSGELFF.